This entry describes one T cell receptor beta chain. What antigen it recognizes has not been identified. Per-base quality was not reported, and no clone a single base away is much larger than it. CDR3 length: 14 amino acids, cysteine to phenylalanine. The read is trimmed to its CDR3 DNA, 42 bases read in frame from base 1. CDR1 and CDR2 were assigned from the germline V gene as SGDLS and YYNGEE. Ends trimmed: V by 4 bases, J by 3 bases; bases unmatched to a gene: 4. The record originates from a study of blood T cells in healthy people across ages (dated by TCRdb to the mid-2010s). A note on the overall study: In model experiments, template switching captured about one uniquely barcoded TCR beta cDNA molecule for every two T cells. Using deep sequencing normalized with unique cDNA molecular identifiers, the study measured how TCR beta repertoire diversity changes with age. The donors were divided into four age groups: young (average around 17 years), middle-aged (about 39), aged (approximately 62) and long-lived (roughly 82). To avoid experimental bias, donors of different ages were randomly spread across the sequencing lanes. Two additional independent replicas of 1 million unique cDNA reads from the same blood draw were analyzed for two donors (one aged 18 to 29 and one aged 80 or older).

The paper as a whole reports these results and caveats: Because profiling used bulk unsorted PBMCs, naive and antigen-experienced compartments could not be compared conclusively. Estimates of total diversity based on one million sequenced T cells were regarded as lower bounds and as underestimates. The long-lived group showed more naive CD4+ T cells, fewer expanded clones and increased TCR diversity than the aged group, suggesting age selection. Observed TCR beta diversity per million T cells fell roughly linearly with age, and a significant reduction was already apparent by age around 44. Donor CMV infection status was unknown, potentially confounding age-related changes in expanded clonotypes. Observed TCR beta diversity correlated strongly with the percentage of naive T cells measured by flow cytometry.

The library was prepared using 5' RACE. This sample was sequenced with an Illumina HiSeq 2500. The second PCR ran for roughly 7 to 11 cycles and used a J-beta primer mix along with a sample-barcoded 5' primer. A unique molecular identifier was introduced onto each TCR beta cDNA molecule by a template-switch 5' adaptor carrying 12 random nucleotides. At least 3 million CDR3-containing paired-end reads were obtained from each sample. First-strand cDNA was synthesized from all RNA with the Mint cDNA synthesis kit, primed by a TRBC-specific oligonucleotide. Following uracil-DNA glycosylase treatment, all cDNA underwent a first 18-cycle PCR with the universal primers M1SS and BC2_uni_R. The original methods were these. Each sample was normalized by randomly selecting 1 million high-quality reads, each carrying a distinct molecular identifier. Reads with shared molecular identifiers were discarded instead of being binned into consensus sequences. CDR3 identification, clonotype clustering and error correction used MiTCR with a Q25 quality threshold and the strictest error-elimination algorithm. Lower-bound total TCR beta diversity was estimated with a nonparametric unseen species model using Euler transformation. TCRdb cleaned the public reads at Q25 with fastp, built clones with MiXCR and kept in-frame beta chains. Records with the same CDR3 protein are collapsed into one entry carrying the most frequent genes and DNA. The V and J calls follow TCRdb's processing rather than the paper's. A total of over 1,500,000 distinct CDR3 sequences appear in this sample, around 48% of them only once. In total, the top ten clones hold 2% to 2.5% of the sample.

The 35 to 40 donors, aged roughly 6 to 100 years, were systemically healthy Caucasian individuals from Russia. Each donor gave 8 to 10 milliliters of peripheral blood, drawn into EDTA-treated Vacutainer tubes. Ficoll-Paque density-gradient centrifugation was used to isolate PBMCs, with at least 6.5 million per sample. Total RNA, at least 5.5 micrograms per sample, was extracted from PBMCs with Trizol reagent. For every donor, flow cytometry on a PBMC aliquot measured the percentage of naive CD45RAhigh/CD27high T cells. Sequenced input: blood. This chain joins TRBV9 to TRBJ2-5; TRBD1 agrees with 9 junctional bases. The TCR was taken from a woman in her thirties or forties in good health. The CDR3 has the sequence CASSIQGAEETQYF. The nucleotide sequence reads as follows: TGTGCCAGCAGCATACAGGGGGCAGAAGAGACCCAGTACTTC.